This note documents a single T cell receptor beta chain sequence. The antigen is undetermined. The sample is drawn from a study of long-term antiretroviral therapy in people with HIV. Study-wide findings and caveats: Clones that expanded before ART (that is, prior to treatment) dominated the repertoire at all time points.

Every one of the donors gave at least one pre-ART PBMC sample and at least two post-ART PBMC samples. Survey-level immunoSEQ v3.0 assays were run. Using immunoSEQ multiplex PCR, the repertoire was profiled, and TCRdb retains in-frame clones only, with some absent. Found here are approximately 23,000 clones, approximately 80% of them singletons; the top ten hold more than 3.5%. The CDR3 contains 16 residues. V lost 1 base and J lost 0, with 9 bases in between. CDR1 is SEHNR, CDR2 FQNEAQ, per germline (reference sequence). This sequence joins TRBV7-9 and TRBJ1-4; D possibly corresponds to TRBD1 (5 bases). Specimen: unsorted PBMCs, collected roughly 5.7 years after starting antiretroviral therapy. The receptor was isolated from a man aged 25 to 40 with HIV. The DNA for the CDR3 is TGTGCCAGCAGCTTAGGGGGGACTGCAACTAATGAAAAACTGTTTTTT. Its protein is CASSLGGTATNEKLFF.